These T cell receptor beta chains were read from a single sample in a study of cytomegalovirus exposure and HLA in healthy donors. Produced via immunoSEQ multiplex PCR; TCRdb's table is partial and in-frame only. The data hold some 99,000 clones, with 73% observed a single time. Input material: PBMCs. These receptors all come from a man aged 35-49 years in good health and CMV-seronegative. Both conserved end residues are part of each CDR3. A D gene is named only where the DNA matches it firmly. Where a row states a size, it is once, few, many or the class of an expanded clone; other rows omit it.

D gene,V gene,clone size,J gene,CDR3 protein,CDR3 DNA
.,TRBV19,.,TRBJ1-1,CASTLKGGTEAFF,TGTGCCAGTACCCTCAAAGGGGGCACTGAAGCTTTCTTT
.,TRBV5-1,.,TRBJ2-7,CASSQSGAPYEQYF,TGCGCCAGCAGCCAAAGTGGGGCCCCCTACGAGCAGTACTTC
.,TRBV10-3,.,TRBJ2-7,CAISESGSIGRGQYF,TGTGCCATCAGTGAGTCCGGGAGTATAGGGCGCGGGCAGTACTTC
TRBD1,TRBV30,.,TRBJ1-6,CAWSVQGQGNSPLHF,TGTGCCTGGAGTGTACAGGGGCAGGGGAACTCACCCCTCCACTTT
.,TRBV2,.,TRBJ2-3,CAIPSEADTQYF,TGTGCCATCCCAAGTGAGGCAGATACGCAGTATTTT
.,TRBV21-1,few,TRBJ2-7,CASSGQGPTTYEQYF,TGTGCCAGCAGCGGACAGGGCCCTACAACCTACGAGCAGTACTTC
.,TRBV11-2,.,TRBJ2-7,CASSLGGGSYEQYF,TGTGCCAGCAGCTTAGGTGGGGGGTCTTACGAGCAGTACTTC
TRBD1,TRBV29-1,once,TRBJ2-7,CSARGQVGYEQYF,TGCAGCGCGAGGGGACAGGTGGGCTACGAGCAGTACTTC
.,TRBV5-4,.,TRBJ2-1,CASSVSTITYNEQFF,TGTGCCAGCAGCGTGTCCACTATAACATACAATGAGCAGTTCTTC
TRBD2,TRBV7-3,once,TRBJ2-5,CASSSLGGVTKETQYF,TGTGCCAGCAGCTCGTTGGGGGGGGTAACCAAAGAGACCCAGTACTTC
TRBD1,TRBV25-1,.,TRBJ1-1,CASSKKGGQGGTSGGAFF,TGTGCCAGCAGTAAAAAAGGAGGACAGGGGGGAACCTCTGGAGGAGCTTTCTTT
TRBD1,TRBV7-8,few,TRBJ2-1,CASNPYRQGGEQFF,TGTGCCAGCAACCCATACCGACAGGGGGGAGAGCAGTTCTTC
TRBD1,TRBV15,.,TRBJ1-2,CATSSTGTGGGNTF,TGTGCCACCAGCAGTACCGGGACAGGGGGCGGCAACACCTTC
TRBD1,TRBV7-2,once,TRBJ2-5,CASSLARDRDLYF,TGTGCCAGCAGCTTAGCTCGAGACAGGGACCTTTACTTC
.,TRBV7-9,.,TRBJ2-3,CASSLSLTESTDTQYF,TGTGCCAGCAGCTTAAGTCTGACGGAGTCTACAGATACGCAGTATTTT
.,TRBV7-9,few,TRBJ1-1,CASSLLSGTEAFF,TGTGCCAGCAGCTTATTGAGCGGAACTGAAGCTTTCTTT
.,TRBV7-9,.,TRBJ2-5,CASSSTVYQETQYF,TGTGCCAGCAGCTCGACAGTGTACCAAGAGACCCAGTACTTC
.,TRBV30,once,TRBJ1-5,CAWSPGDNQPQHF,TGTGCCTGGAGTCCGGGAGACAATCAGCCCCAGCATTTT
.,TRBV28,.,TRBJ2-1,CASTGQSHNEQFF,TGTGCCAGCACCGGACAGAGTCACAATGAGCAGTTCTTC
TRBD2,TRBV4-3,.,TRBJ2-7,CASSPDPFASGGNTHEQYF,TGCGCCAGCAGCCCCGACCCTTTTGCTAGCGGGGGGAATACGCACGAGCAGTACTTC
.,TRBV27,.,TRBJ1-5,CASSLGSGSVQPQHF,TGTGCCAGCAGTTTAGGGTCTGGGAGTGTACAGCCCCAGCATTTT
.,TRBV7-2,.,TRBJ1-5,CASSSGQGSGNQPQHF,TGTGCCAGCAGCTCTGGGCAGGGGTCCGGCAATCAGCCCCAGCATTTT
TRBD2,TRBV6-1,.,TRBJ2-1,CASSEHRIGEGGHEQFF,TGTGCCAGCAGTGAACATCGTATCGGGGAGGGTGGGCATGAGCAGTTCTTC
TRBD1,TRBV11-1,.,TRBJ2-1,CASSHDRGRINEQFF,TGTGCCAGCAGCCACGACAGGGGGCGGATTAATGAGCAGTTCTTC
.,TRBV7-2,.,TRBJ1-6,CASSWGRGASNSPLHF,TGTGCCAGCAGCTGGGGCCGGGGGGCGAGCAATTCACCCCTCCACTTT
.,TRBV4-3,.,TRBJ1-5,CASSQDHGVVNQPQHF,TGCGCCAGCAGCCAAGATCACGGGGTGGTCAATCAGCCCCAGCATTTT
.,TRBV4-1,.,TRBJ2-3,CASSPGQSGSPDTQYF,TGCGCCAGCAGCCCAGGACAGTCGGGCTCCCCAGATACGCAGTATTTT